The 7 T cell receptor beta chains below were found in one sample sequenced in a study of identical twins. One entry per CDR3 protein results from TCRdb running MiXCR on the 5' RACE reads. Among fewer than 900,000 distinct CDR3 sequences listed, less than 25% were seen once. The data were also submitted as part of a second study, on T cells expressing NK-cell markers.

Sequencing was carried out using PBMCs. These receptors came from a woman aged 18-29 years in good health.

The V and J genes are TRBV12-3 or TRBV12-4 and TRBJ2-5; 11 positions match TRBD2. Trimming took 4 bases from V and 4 from J; bases not matched to a gene: 14. The CDR3 is 18 residues long. The CDR3 loop reads CASSYGLAGGRIGETQYF. In nucleotides, the CDR3 is TGTGCCAGCAGTTATGGCTTAGCGGGGGGGCGAATCGGAGAGACCCAGTACTTC.

The chain has TRBV11-2 and TRBJ1-2; TRBD1 might be the D (5 bases). V lost 5 bases to trimming and J lost 5 bases, with 27 bases between them. CDR1 is SGHAT and CDR2 is FQNNGV in the germline V gene. The CDR3 contains 18 residues. This CDR3 is CASSKPGRERQFRYGYTF. In DNA, the CDR3 is TGTGCCAGCAGCAAACCCGGTAGGGAGAGACAGTTCCGATATGGCTACACCTTC.

This clonotype appeared a few times. The genes are TRBV27 and TRBJ2-1, with a tentative D call TRBD2 (6 bases). The CDR3 is made up of 18 amino acids. V gave up 4 bases and J gave up 3 bases, with 22 bases separating them. Germline values: CDR1 MNHEY, CDR2 SMNVEV (reference sequence). CDR3 residues: CASSSAALRGSGYNEQFF. CDR3 in DNA: TGTGCCAGCAGTTCCGCCGCTCTCCGTGGTAGCGGCTACAATGAGCAGTTCTTC.

The chain links TRBV27 to TRBJ2-3; 14 bases are shared with TRBD2. With V trimmed by 4 bases and J by 14 bases, 5 bases remained unmatched. Germline CDR1 is MNHEY and CDR2 is SMNVEV (reference sequence). This CDR3 comprises 13 residues. The CDR3 nucleotides read TGTGCCAGCAGTTCCAGACTAGCGGGGGGGCGGTATTTT. It specifies CASSSRLAGGRYF.

This sequence joins TRBV7-2 and TRBJ2-7; TRBD2 agrees at 11 bases. The CDR3 runs to 17 residues. V lost 4 bases to trimming and J lost 1 base; unmatched junction nucleotides: 9. The germline V gene has CDR1 SGHTA and CDR2 FQGNSA. CDR3 bases: TGTGCCAGCAGCTGGACTACTAGCGGGAGTGTATCCTACGAGCAGTACTTC. Protein sequence: CASSWTTSGSVSYEQYF.

The table lists this clonotype with a few counts. This chain links TRBV11-3 with TRBJ2-1; D is unclear. The CDR3 is 13 residues long. V was clipped by 1 base and J by 10 bases, with 11 bases between them. Looked up from germline, CDR1 is SGHNT and CDR2 is YENEEA. The CDR3 spells CASSLGHSKEQFF. CDR3 nucleotides: TGTGCCAGCAGCTTAGGGCACTCCAAGGAGCAGTTCTTC. The full variable domain, with the rest looked up from reference TRBV11-3 and TRBJ2-1, is EAGVVQSPRYKIIEKKQPVAFWCNPISGHNTLYWYLQNLGQGPELLIRYENEEAVDDSQLPKDRFSAERLKGVDSTLKIQPAELGDSAVYLCASSLGHSKEQFFGPGTRLTVL.

The sample holds many counts of this clonotype. The chain recombines TRBV10-3 with TRBJ2-3, with a weak D call TRBD1 (7 bases). Deletions cut 3 bases from V and 6 bases from J, with 16 bases between. The CDR3 runs 15 residues. From germline, CDR1 is ENHRY and CDR2 SYGVKD. The CDR3 sequence: CAISDTGEAVDTQYF. In DNA, the CDR3 is TGTGCCATCAGTGATACAGGGGAGGCCGTGGATACGCAGTATTTT.